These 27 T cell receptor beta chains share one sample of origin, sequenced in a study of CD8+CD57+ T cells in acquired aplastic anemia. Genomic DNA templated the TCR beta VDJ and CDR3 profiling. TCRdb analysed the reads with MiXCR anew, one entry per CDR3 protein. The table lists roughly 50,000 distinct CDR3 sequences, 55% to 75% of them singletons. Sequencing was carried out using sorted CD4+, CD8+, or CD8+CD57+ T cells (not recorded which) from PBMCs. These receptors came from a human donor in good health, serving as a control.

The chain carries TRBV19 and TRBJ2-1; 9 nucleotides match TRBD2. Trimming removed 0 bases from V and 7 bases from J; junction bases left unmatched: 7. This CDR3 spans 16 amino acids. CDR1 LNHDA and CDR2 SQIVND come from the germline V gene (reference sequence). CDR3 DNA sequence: TGTGCCAGTAGTATAGATTACGCGGGGGGGGTAAATGAGCAGTTCTTC. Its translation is CASSIDYAGGVNEQFF.

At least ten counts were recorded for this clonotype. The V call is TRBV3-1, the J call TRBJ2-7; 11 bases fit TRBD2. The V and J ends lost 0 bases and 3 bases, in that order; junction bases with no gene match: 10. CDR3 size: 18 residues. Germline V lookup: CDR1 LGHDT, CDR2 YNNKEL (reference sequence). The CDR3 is CASSQDTTSGSGLYEQYF. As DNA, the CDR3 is TGTGCCAGCAGCCAAGATACCACTAGCGGGAGTGGCCTCTACGAGCAGTACTTC.

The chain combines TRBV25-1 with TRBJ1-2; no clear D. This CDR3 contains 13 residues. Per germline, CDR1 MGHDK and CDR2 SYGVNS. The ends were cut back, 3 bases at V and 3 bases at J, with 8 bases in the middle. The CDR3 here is CASSDNVDYGYTF. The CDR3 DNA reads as TGTGCCAGCAGTGACAACGTGGACTATGGCTACACCTTC.

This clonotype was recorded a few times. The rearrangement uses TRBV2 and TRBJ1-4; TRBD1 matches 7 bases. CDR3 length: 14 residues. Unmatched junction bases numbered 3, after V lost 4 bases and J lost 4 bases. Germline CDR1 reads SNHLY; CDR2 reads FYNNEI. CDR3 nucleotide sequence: TGTGCCAGCAGTGTCGGGACAGTTAATGAAAAACTGTTTTTT. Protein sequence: CASSVGTVNEKLFF.

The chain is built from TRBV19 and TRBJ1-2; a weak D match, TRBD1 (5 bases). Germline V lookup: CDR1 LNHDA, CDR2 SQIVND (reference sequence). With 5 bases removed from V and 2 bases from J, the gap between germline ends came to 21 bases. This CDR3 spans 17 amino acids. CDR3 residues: CASSPPGVNSGNYGYTF. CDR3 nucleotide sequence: TGTGCCAGTAGTCCCCCGGGGGTAAATTCCGGGAACTATGGCTACACCTTC. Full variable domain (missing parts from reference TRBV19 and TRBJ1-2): DGGITQSPKYLFRKEGQNVTLSCEQNLNHDAMYWYRQDPGQGLRLIYYSQIVNDFQKGDIAEGYSVSREKKESFPLTVTSAQKNPTAFYLCASSPPGVNSGNYGYTFGSGTRLTVV.

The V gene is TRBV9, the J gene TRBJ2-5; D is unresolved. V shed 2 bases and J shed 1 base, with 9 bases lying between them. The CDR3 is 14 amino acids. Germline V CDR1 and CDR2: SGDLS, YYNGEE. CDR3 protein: CASSVTDTQETQYF. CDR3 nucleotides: TGTGCCAGCAGCGTGACCGACACCCAAGAGACCCAGTACTTC.

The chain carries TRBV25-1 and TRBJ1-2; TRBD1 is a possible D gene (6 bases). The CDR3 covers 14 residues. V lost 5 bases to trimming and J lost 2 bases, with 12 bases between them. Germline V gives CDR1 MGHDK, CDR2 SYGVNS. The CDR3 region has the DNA TGTGCCAGCAGTCCCACAGGGTTAAACTATGGCTACACCTTC. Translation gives CASSPTGLNYGYTF.

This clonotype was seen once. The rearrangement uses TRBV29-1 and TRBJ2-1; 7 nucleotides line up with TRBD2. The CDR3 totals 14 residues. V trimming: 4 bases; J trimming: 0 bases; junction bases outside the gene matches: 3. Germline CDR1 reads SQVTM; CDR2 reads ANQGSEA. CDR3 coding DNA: TGCAGCGTTGTGAGCGGGGACTCCTACAATGAGCAGTTCTTC. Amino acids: CSVVSGDSYNEQFF.

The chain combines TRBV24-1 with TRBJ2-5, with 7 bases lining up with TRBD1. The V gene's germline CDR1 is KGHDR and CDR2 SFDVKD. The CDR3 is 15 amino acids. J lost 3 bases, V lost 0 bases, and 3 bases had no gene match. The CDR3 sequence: CATSDLGTGEETQYF. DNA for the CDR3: TGTGCCACCAGTGATTTGGGAACAGGGGAAGAGACCCAGTACTTC.

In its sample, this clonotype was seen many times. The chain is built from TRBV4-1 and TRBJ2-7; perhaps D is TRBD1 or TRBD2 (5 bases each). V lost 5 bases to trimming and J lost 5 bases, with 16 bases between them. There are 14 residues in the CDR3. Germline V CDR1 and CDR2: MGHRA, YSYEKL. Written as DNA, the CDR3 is TGCGCCAGCAGCGCGAGGGTCAGGGAAAACGAGCAGTACTTC. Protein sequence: CASSARVRENEQYF.

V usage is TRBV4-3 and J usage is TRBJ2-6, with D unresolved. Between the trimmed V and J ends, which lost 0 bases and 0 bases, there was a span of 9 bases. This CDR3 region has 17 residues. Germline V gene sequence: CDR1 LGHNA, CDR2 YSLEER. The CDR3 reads CASSQEALISGANVLTF. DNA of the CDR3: TGCGCCAGCAGCCAAGAAGCGTTGATCTCTGGGGCCAACGTCCTGACTTTC.

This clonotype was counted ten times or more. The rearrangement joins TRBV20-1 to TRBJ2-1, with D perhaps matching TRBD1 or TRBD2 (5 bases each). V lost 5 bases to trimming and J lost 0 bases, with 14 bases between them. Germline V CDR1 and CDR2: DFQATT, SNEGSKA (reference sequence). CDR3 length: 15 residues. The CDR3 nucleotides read TGCAGTGCTGGGGGACCAAGACTCTCCTACAATGAGCAGTTCTTC. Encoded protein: CSAGGPRLSYNEQFF.

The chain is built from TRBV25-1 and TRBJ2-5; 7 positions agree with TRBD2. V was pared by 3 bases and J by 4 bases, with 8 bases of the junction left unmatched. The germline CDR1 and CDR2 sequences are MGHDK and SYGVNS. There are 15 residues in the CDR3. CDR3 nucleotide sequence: TGTGCCAGCAGTGAGTCGGCGGGAGCGGGAGAGACCCAGTACTTC. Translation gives CASSESAGAGETQYF.

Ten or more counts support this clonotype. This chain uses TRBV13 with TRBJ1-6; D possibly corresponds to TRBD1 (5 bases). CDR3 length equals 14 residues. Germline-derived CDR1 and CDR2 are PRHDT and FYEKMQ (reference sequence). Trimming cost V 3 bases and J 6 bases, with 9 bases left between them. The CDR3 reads CASSFQGGNSPLHF. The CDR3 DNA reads TGTGCCAGCAGCTTCCAGGGAGGTAATTCACCCCTCCACTTT. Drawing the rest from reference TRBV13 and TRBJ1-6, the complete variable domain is AAGVIQSPRHLIKEKRETATLKCYPIPRHDTVYWYQQGPGQDPQFLISFYEKMQSDKGSIPDRFSAQQFSDYHSELNMSSLELGDSALYFCASSFQGGNSPLHFGNGTRLTVT.

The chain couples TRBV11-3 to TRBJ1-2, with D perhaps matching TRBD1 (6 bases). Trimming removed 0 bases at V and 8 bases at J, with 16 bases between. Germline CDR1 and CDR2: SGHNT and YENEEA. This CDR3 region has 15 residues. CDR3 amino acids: CASSLDFGGARGYTF. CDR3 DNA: TGTGCCAGCAGCTTAGATTTTGGGGGCGCGAGAGGCTACACCTTC.

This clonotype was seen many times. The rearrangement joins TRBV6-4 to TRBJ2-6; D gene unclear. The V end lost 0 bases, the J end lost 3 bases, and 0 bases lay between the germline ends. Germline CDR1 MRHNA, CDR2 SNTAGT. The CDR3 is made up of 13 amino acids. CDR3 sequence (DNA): TGTGCCAGCAGTGACTCTGGGGCCAACGTCCTGACTTTC. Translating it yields CASSDSGANVLTF.

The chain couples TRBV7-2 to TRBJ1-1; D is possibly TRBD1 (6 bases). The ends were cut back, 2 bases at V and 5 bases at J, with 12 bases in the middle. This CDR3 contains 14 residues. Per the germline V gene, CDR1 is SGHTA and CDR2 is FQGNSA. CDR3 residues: CASSLSTGMTEAFF. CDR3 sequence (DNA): TGTGCCAGCAGCTTATCTACAGGGATGACTGAAGCTTTCTTT.

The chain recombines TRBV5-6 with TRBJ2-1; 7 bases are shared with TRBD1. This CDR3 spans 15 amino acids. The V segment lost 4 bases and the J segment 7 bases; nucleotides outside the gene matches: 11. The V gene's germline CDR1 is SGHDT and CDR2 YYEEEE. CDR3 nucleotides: TGTGCCAGCAGCCTGGGACAGAATAAGGGGAATGAGCAGTTCTTC. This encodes CASSLGQNKGNEQFF.

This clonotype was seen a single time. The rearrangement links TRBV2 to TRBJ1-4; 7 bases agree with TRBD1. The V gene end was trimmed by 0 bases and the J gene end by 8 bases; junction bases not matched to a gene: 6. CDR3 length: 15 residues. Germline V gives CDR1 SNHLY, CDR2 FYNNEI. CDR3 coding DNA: TGTGCCAGCAGTGAAGCGCGATCAGGGGGAGAAAAACTGTTTTTT. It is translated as CASSEARSGGEKLFF.

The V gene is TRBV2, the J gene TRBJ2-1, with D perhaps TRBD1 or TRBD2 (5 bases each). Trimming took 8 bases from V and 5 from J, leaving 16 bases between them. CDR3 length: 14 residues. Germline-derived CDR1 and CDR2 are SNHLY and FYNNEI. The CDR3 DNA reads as TGTGCCAGCGCCAGGGAGCCGTCGGACAATGAGCAGTTCTTC. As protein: CASAREPSDNEQFF.

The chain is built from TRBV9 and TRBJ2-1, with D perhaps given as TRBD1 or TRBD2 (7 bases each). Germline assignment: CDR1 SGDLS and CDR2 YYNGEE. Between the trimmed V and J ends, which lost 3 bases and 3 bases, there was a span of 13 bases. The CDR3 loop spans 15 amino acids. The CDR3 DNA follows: TGTGCCAGCAGCGAGCGGGACAGCCACTACAATGAGCAGTTCTTC. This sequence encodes CASSERDSHYNEQFF.

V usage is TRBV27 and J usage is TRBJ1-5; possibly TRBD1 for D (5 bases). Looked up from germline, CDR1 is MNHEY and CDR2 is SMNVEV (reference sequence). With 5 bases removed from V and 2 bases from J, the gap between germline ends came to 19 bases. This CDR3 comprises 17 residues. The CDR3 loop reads CASSQILGLGGNQPQHF. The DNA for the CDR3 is TGTGCCAGCAGTCAAATACTAGGATTGGGGGGCAATCAGCCCCAGCATTTT.

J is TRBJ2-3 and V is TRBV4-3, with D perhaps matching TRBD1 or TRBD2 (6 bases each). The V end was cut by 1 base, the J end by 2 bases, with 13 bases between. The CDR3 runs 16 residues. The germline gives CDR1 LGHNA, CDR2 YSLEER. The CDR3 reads CASSQAEGGFTDTQYF. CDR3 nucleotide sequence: TGCGCCAGCAGCCAAGCGGAAGGGGGGTTCACAGATACGCAGTATTTT.

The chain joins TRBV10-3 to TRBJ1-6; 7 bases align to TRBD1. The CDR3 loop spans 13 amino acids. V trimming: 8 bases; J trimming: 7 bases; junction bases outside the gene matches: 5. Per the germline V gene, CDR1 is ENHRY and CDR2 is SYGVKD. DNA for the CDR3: TGTGCCATCGGGACAGAACTGAATTCACCCCTCCACTTT. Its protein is CAIGTELNSPLHF.

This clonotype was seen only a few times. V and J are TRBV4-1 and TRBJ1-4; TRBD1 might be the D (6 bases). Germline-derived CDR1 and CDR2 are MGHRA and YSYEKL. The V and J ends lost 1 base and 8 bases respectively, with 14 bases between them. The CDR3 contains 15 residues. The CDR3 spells CASSQVGGQGEKLFF. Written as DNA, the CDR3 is TGCGCCAGCAGCCAAGTAGGGGGGCAGGGGGAAAAACTGTTTTTT.

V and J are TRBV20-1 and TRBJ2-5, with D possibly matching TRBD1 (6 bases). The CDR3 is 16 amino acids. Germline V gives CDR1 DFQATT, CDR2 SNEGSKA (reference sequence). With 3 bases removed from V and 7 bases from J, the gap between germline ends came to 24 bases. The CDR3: CSASPGQMGLKGTQYF. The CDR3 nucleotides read TGCAGTGCTAGCCCGGGACAAATGGGCCTCAAAGGGACCCAGTACTTC.

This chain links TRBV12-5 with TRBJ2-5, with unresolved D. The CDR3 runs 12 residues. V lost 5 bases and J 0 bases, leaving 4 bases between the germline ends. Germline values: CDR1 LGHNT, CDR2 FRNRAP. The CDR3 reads CASGTDQETQYF. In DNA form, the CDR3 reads TGTGCTAGTGGTACGGACCAAGAGACCCAGTACTTC.